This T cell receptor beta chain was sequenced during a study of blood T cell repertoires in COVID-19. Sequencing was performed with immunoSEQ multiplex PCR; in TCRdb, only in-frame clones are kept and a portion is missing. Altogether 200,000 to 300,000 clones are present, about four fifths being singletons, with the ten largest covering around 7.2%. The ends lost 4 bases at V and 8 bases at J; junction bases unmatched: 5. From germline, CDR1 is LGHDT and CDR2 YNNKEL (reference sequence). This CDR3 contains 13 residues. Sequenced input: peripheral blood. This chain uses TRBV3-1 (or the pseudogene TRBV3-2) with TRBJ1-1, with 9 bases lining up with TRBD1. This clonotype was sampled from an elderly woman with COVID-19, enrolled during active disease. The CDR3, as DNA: TGTGCCAGCAGCCTACAGGGGGCTAGGGAAGCTTTCTTT. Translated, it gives CASSLQGAREAFF.